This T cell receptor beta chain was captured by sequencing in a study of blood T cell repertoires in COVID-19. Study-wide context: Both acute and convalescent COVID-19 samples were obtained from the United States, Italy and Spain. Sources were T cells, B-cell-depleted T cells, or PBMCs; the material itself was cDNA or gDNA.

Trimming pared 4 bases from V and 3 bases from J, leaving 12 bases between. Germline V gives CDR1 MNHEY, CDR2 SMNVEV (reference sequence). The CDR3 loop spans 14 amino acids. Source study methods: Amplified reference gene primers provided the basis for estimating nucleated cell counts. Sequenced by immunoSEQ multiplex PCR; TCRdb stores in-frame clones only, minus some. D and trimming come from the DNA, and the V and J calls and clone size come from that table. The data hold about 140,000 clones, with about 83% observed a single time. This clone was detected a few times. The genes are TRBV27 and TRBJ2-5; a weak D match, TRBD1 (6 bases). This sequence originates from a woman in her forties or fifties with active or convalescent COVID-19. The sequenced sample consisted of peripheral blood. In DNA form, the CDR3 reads TGTGCCAGCAGTTCACAGGGTCAAAAAGAGACCCAGTACTTC. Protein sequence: CASSSQGQKETQYF.